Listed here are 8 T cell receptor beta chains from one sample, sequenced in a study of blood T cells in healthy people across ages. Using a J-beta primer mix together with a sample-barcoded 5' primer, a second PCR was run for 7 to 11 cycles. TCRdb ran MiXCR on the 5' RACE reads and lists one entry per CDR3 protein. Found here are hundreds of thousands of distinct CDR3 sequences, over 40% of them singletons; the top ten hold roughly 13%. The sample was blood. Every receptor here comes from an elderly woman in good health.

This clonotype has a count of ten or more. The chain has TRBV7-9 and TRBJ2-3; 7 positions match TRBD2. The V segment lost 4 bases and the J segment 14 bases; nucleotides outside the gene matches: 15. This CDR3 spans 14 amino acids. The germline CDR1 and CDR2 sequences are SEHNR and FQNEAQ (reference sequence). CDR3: CASSSSAGLAEGYF. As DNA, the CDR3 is TGTGCCAGCAGCTCGTCCGCCGGTCTAGCGGAAGGGTATTTT.

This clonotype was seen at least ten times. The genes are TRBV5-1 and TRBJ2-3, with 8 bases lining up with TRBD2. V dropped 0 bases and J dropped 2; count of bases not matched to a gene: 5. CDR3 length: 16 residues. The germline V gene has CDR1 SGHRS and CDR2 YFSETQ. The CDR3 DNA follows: TGCGCCAGCAGCTTGGGAGTAGCGGGGCTCACAGATACGCAGTATTTT. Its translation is CASSLGVAGLTDTQYF.

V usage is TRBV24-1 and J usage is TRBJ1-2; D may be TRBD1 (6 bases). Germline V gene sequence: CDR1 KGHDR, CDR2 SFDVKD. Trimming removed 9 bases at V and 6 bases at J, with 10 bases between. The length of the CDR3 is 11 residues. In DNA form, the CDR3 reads TGTGCCACCGCCTACAGGGATGGCTACACCTTC. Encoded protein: CATAYRDGYTF.

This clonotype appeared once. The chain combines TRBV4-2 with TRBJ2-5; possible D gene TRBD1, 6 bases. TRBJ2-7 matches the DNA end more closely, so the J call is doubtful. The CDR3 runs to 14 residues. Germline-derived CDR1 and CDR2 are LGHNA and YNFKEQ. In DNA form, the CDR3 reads TGTGCCAGCAGCCAAGATTTAACAGGGTACGAGCAGTACTTC. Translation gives CASSQDLTGYEQYF.

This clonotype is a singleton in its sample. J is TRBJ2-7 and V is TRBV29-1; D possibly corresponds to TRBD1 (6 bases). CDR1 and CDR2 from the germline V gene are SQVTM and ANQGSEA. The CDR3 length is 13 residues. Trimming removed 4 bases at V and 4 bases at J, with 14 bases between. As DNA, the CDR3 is TGCAGCGTTGGGGACACCGAAGCATACGAGCAGTACTTC. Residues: CSVGDTEAYEQYF.

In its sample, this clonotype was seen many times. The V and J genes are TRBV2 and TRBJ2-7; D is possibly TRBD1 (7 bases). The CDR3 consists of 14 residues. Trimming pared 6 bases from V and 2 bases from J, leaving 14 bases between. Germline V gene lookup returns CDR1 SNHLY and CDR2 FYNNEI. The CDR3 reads CASRLPGGTYEQYF. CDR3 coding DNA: TGTGCCAGCAGACTACCAGGGGGGACCTACGAGCAGTACTTC. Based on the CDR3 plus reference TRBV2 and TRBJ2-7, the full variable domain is EPEVTQTPSHQVTQMGQEVILRCVPISNHLYFYWYRQILGQKVEFLVSFYNNEISEKSEIFDDQFSVERPDGSNFTLKIRSTKLEDSAMYFCASRLPGGTYEQYFGPGTRLTVT.

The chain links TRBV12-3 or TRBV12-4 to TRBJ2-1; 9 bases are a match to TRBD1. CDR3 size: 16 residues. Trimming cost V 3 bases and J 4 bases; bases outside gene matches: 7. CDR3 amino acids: CASSFFRGQGYNEQFF. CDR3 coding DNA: TGTGCCAGCAGTTTTTTTCGAGGACAGGGGTACAATGAGCAGTTCTTC.

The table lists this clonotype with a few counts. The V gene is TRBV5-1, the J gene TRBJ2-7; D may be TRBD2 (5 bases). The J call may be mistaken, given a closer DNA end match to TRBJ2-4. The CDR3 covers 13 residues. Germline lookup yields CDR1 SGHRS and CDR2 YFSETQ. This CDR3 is CASSGIKRDIQYF. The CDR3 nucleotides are TGCGCCAGCAGCGGCATTAAGAGGGACATTCAGTACTTC.